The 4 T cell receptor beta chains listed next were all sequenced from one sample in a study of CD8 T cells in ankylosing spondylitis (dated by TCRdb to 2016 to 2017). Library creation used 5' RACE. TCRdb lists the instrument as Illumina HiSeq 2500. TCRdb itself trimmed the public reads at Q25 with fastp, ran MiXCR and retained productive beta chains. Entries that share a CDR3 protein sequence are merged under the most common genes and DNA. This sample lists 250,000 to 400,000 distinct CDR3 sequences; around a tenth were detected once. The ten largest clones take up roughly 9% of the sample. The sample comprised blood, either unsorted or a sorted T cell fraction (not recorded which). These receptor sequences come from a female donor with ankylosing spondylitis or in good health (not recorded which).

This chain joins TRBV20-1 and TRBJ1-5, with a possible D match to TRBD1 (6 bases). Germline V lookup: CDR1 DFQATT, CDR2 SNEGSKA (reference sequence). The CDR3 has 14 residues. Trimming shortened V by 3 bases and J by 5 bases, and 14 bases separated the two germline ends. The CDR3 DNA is TGCAGTGCTAGGCCCCCAGGGGATTATCAGCCCCAGCATTTT. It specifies CSARPPGDYQPQHF.

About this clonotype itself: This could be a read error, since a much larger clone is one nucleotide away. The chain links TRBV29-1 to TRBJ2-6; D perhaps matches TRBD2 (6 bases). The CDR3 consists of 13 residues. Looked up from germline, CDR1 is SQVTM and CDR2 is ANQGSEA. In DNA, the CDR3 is TGCAGCGTTGCAGGGACTGGGGCCAACGTCCCGACTTTC. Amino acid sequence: CSVAGTGANVPTF.

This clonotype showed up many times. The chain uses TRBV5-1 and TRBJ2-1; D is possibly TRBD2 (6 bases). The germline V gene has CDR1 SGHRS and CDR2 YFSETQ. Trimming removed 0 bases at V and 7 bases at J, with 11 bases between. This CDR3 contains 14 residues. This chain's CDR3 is CASSLDGGTNEQFF. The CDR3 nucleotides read TGCGCCAGCAGCTTGGACGGCGGGACTAATGAGCAGTTCTTC.

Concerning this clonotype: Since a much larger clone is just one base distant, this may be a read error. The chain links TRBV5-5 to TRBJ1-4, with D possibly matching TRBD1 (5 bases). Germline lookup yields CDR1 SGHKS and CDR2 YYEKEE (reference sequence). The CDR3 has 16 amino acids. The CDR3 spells CSSSSRRGEANEKLFF. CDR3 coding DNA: TGTTCCAGCAGCTCACGGCGGGGGGAAGCTAATGAAAAACTGTTTTTT.